What follows are 19 T cell receptor beta chains derived from one specimen sequenced in a study of blood T cells in healthy people across ages. Using a J-beta primer mix together with a sample-barcoded 5' primer, a second PCR was run for about 6 to 11 cycles. TCRdb re-analysed the 5' RACE reads in MiXCR, keeping a single row per CDR3 protein. The table lists around 870,000 distinct CDR3 sequences, more than 25% of them singletons. Sequencing used blood. The receptors come from a woman at least 80 years old in good health.

The chain recombines TRBV18 with TRBJ2-5; D unresolved. This CDR3 has 14 amino acids. Germline loops: CDR1 KGHSH, CDR2 LQKENI. Trimming removed 0 bases at V and 4 bases at J, with 9 bases between. The chain's CDR3 is CASSPPGIAETQYF. The CDR3 DNA is TGTGCCAGCTCACCACCGGGCATAGCAGAGACCCAGTACTTC.

In this sample, this clonotype turned up many times. This chain uses TRBV7-2 with TRBJ2-1; 12 nucleotides align to TRBD2. Trimming at V came to 4 bases and at J to 3 bases, leaving 1 base not matched to a gene. The V gene's germline CDR1 is SGHTA and CDR2 FQGNSA. This CDR3 is built from 15 residues. This chain's CDR3 is CASSSGLAGYNEQFF. The CDR3 DNA follows: TGTGCCAGCAGCTCGGGACTAGCGGGCTACAATGAGCAGTTCTTC.

This clonotype came up many times. The J gene is TRBJ2-5, the V gene TRBV6-2 or TRBV6-3; 9 nucleotides align to TRBD1. Germline V gene lookup returns CDR1 MNHEY and CDR2 SVGEGT. The V segment lost 2 bases and the J segment 13 bases; nucleotides outside the gene matches: 2. The CDR3 loop spans 11 amino acids. CDR3 in amino acids: CASSYRDRVYF. In DNA form, the CDR3 reads TGTGCCAGCAGTTACCGGGACAGGGTGTACTTC.

On this clonotype: A much bigger clone sits one base away, suggesting this may be a read error. This rearrangement joins TRBV29-1 to TRBJ2-3; possibly TRBD1 or TRBD2 for D (5 bases each). V lost 7 bases and J lost 5, with 13 bases in between. From germline, CDR1 is SQVTM and CDR2 ANQGSEA. The CDR3 sequence is 12 residues long. The chain's CDR3 is CSAEGLRDTQYF. Here the CDR3 DNA reads TGCAGCGCAGAGGGGCTCCGAGATACGCAGTATTTT.

There are a few counts of this clonotype. This chain connects TRBV6-1 to TRBJ2-1; TRBD1 matches at 9 bases. This CDR3 has 14 amino acids. V trimming: 6 bases; J trimming: 3 bases; junction bases outside the gene matches: 3. Germline V gives CDR1 MNHNS, CDR2 SASEGT. CDR3 coding DNA: TGTGCCAGCAGCTCGACAGGGGGCTACAATGAGCAGTTCTTC. It codes for CASSSTGGYNEQFF.

The chain combines TRBV7-2 with TRBJ1-2; D might be TRBD1 (5 bases). The V end lost 5 bases, the J end lost 8 bases, and 21 bases lay between the germline ends. From germline, CDR1 is SGHTA and CDR2 FQGNSA. There are 15 residues in the CDR3. This CDR3 reads CASSLSFGGYQGYTF. Written as DNA, the CDR3 is TGTGCCAGCAGCCTATCTTTCGGGGGGTACCAAGGCTACACCTTC.

This clonotype was counted at least ten times. The gene calls are TRBV7-2 and TRBJ2-7; 7 bases align to TRBD2. CDR3 length equals 14 residues. V shed 3 bases, J shed 7 bases, and the junction held 9 bases outside the gene matches. Germline V gives CDR1 SGHTA, CDR2 FQGNSA. The CDR3 spells CASSLVTLGGEQYF. For the CDR3, the DNA is TGTGCCAGCAGCTTGGTCACGTTGGGGGGGGAGCAGTACTTC.

This clonotype appeared many times. This chain links TRBV5-1 with TRBJ2-1; 10 bases agree with TRBD2. The germline gives CDR1 SGHRS, CDR2 YFSETQ. With V trimmed by 2 bases and J by 0 bases, 5 bases remained unmatched. This CDR3 spans 17 amino acids. CDR3 bases: TGCGCCAGCAGCTTCCTAGCGGGGGCGAGCTCCTACAATGAGCAGTTCTTC. Its protein is CASSFLAGASSYNEQFF.

This clonotype appeared many times. The rearrangement links TRBV4-3 to TRBJ1-2, with D unclear. V gave up 2 bases and J gave up 8 bases, with 21 bases separating them. This CDR3 has 16 amino acids. Germline CDR1 reads LGHNA; CDR2 reads YSLEER. In DNA, the CDR3 is TGCGCCAGCAGCCAATCCCCAGCTTTCCCGTCCGACGGCTACACCTTC. Encoded protein: CASSQSPAFPSDGYTF.

Concerning this clonotype itself: This may arise from a read error, as a much more abundant clone is one base away. The chain joins TRBV12-3 or TRBV12-4 to TRBJ2-3, with D tentatively TRBD2 (6 bases). CDR3 length equals 16 residues. Trimming pared 5 bases from V and 2 bases from J, leaving 17 bases between. The CDR3 DNA follows: TGTGCCAGCAGTGTGCGGGACTCCCAGCCCACAGATACGCAGTATTTT. It codes for CASSVRDSQPTDTQYF.

As concerns this clonotype: The conserved closing phenylalanine or tryptophan is absent in this CDR3, likely reflecting a read error. The rearrangement uses TRBV20-1 and TRBJ2-3; TRBD1 matches at 10 bases. From germline, CDR1 is DFQATT and CDR2 SNEGSKA (reference sequence). CDR3 length: 18 residues. In DNA, the CDR3 is TGCAGAGCTAGGGGGCCGATGCCGGGACAGGGGTTTGCAGATACGCAGTATTTA. Protein: CRARGPMPGQGFADTQYL.

There are a few counts of this clonotype. A read error may account for a junction end that differs from germline. The V call is TRBV7-2, the J call TRBJ1-2, with 9 bases aligning to TRBD1. This CDR3 contains 14 residues. Germline V gives CDR1 SGHTA, CDR2 FQGNSA. CDR3 region: CASSPGTGTYGHTF. The DNA of the CDR3 is TGTGCCAGCAGCCCCGGGACAGGGACCTATGGCCACACCTTC.

The chain's CDR3 is CASSPTTQETQYF. CDR3 nucleotides: TGTGCCAGCAGCCCTACTACCCAAGAGACCCAGTACTTC. This chain links TRBV7-2 with TRBJ2-7; D gene ambiguous. The J call may be in error: the DNA end matches TRBJ2-5 better. Germline assignment: CDR1 SGHTA and CDR2 FQGNSA. This CDR3 region has 13 residues.

This clonotype has at least ten counts. The rearrangement links TRBV5-1 to TRBJ2-5; no definite D call. Trimming shortened V by 1 base and J by 0 bases, and 10 bases separated the two germline ends. Germline CDR1 is SGHRS and CDR2 is YFSETQ. CDR3 length: 15 residues. The CDR3 is CASSLRDWYQETQYF. CDR3 in DNA: TGCGCCAGCAGCTTGAGGGATTGGTACCAAGAGACCCAGTACTTC.

The sample holds a few counts of this clonotype. The J gene is TRBJ1-1, the V gene TRBV15; weak D call: TRBD1 (6 bases). V lost 4 bases and J lost 1, with 7 bases in between. CDR1 and CDR2 from the germline V gene are LNHNV and YYDKDF (reference sequence). CDR3 length: 13 amino acids. This CDR3 is CATSMGQNTEAFF. The CDR3 bases are TGTGCCACCAGCATGGGACAGAACACTGAAGCTTTCTTT.

Many counts were recorded for this clonotype. The chain carries TRBV7-2 and TRBJ2-4; D gene uncertain. The CDR3 has 13 amino acids. Germline values: CDR1 SGHTA, CDR2 FQGNSA. V was shortened by 5 bases and J by 6 bases, with 11 bases between the two germline ends. CDR3 region: CASSPKIINIQYF. CDR3 sequence (DNA): TGTGCCAGCAGCCCAAAGATTATAAACATTCAGTACTTC.

This clonotype was detected ten times or more. The CDR3: CATNGGAGDEQFF. CDR3 coding DNA: TGCGCCACCAACGGAGGGGCCGGGGATGAGCAGTTCTTC. The chain is built from TRBV5-1 and TRBJ2-1; weak D call: TRBD2 (6 bases). V was pared by 9 bases and J by 8 bases, with 18 bases between. The CDR3 extends over 13 amino acids. CDR1 SGHRS and CDR2 YFSETQ come from the germline V gene.

This clonotype has just a few counts. The V gene is TRBV12-3 or TRBV12-4, the J gene TRBJ2-5; 8 bases align to TRBD2. The CDR3 is made up of 15 amino acids. V lost 6 bases and J lost 2; bases outside the gene matches: 8. The CDR3 protein is CASSSQTSGQETQYF. The CDR3 DNA sequence: TGTGCCAGCAGCTCCCAAACTAGCGGACAAGAGACCCAGTACTTC.

This clonotype was observed at least ten times. The chain is built from TRBV6-5 and TRBJ2-3; 7 positions match TRBD1. The CDR3 runs 14 residues. V lost 6 bases and J lost 0; bases outside the gene matches: 3. The germline V gene has CDR1 MNHEY and CDR2 SVGAGI. The CDR3 loop is CASSQQGSTDTQYF. The CDR3 nucleotides read TGTGCCAGCAGCCAACAGGGGAGCACAGATACGCAGTATTTT.